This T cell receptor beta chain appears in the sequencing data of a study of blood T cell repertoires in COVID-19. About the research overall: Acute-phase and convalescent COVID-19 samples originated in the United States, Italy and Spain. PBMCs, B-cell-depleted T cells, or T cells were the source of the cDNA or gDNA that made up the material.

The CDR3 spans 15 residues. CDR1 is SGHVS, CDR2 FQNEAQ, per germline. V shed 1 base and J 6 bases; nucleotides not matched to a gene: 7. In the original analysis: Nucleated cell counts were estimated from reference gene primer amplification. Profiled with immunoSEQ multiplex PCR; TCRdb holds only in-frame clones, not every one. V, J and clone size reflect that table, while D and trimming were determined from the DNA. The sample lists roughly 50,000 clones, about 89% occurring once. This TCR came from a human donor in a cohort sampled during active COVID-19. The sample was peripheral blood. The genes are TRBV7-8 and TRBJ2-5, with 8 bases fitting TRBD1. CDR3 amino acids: CASSLDAGGLKTQYF. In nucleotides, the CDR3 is TGTGCCAGCAGCTTAGATGCAGGGGGCCTGAAGACCCAGTACTTC.